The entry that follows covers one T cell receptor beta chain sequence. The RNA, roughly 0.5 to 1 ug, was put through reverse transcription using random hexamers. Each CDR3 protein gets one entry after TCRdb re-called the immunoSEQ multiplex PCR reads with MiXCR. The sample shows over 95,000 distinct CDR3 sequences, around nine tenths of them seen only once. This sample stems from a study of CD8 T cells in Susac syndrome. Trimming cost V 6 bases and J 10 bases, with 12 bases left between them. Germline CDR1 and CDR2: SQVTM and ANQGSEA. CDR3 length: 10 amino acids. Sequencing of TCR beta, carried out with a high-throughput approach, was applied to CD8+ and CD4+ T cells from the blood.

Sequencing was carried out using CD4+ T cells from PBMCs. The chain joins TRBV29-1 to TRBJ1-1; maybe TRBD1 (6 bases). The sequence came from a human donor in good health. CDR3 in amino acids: CSVTGPTAFF. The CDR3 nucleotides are TGCAGCGTGACAGGACCTACAGCTTTCTTT.